This TCR beta chain was profiled in a study of CD8 T cells in Susac syndrome. A remark on this clonotype: The antigen is not known.

This CDR3 contains 14 residues. Trimming cost V 3 bases and J 5 bases, with 12 bases left between them. Random hexamers primed reverse transcription of about 0.5 to 1 ug RNA. An immunoSEQ multiplex PCR amplified TCR beta CDR3 over 54 Vbeta and 13 Jbeta. Each CDR3 protein is one row after TCRdb ran MiXCR on the immunoSEQ multiplex PCR reads. The repertoire includes around 150,000 distinct CDR3 sequences, over 85% of them detected once, and roughly 0.15% sits in the top ten. General observations from the study: The study admitted that it had a relatively small number of individuals in its TCR sequencing and HLA analysis.

TEMRA cells underwent FACS enrichment and CD8+ and CD4+ T cells underwent negative isolation. Sequenced: CD4+ T cells from PBMCs. The chain carries TRBV12-3 or TRBV12-4 and TRBJ2-3, with D perhaps matching TRBD1 (6 bases). The sequence derives from a human donor in good health. CDR3 loop: CASSFSGEQDTQYF. CDR3 bases: TGTGCCAGCAGTTTCTCAGGGGAGCAAGATACGCAGTATTTT.